The entry below gives a single T cell receptor beta chain sequence along with its context. Its antigen remains unidentified. The CDR3 sequence is 14 residues long. Trimming pared 10 bases from V and 1 base from J, leaving 16 bases between. Germline CDR1 is MNHNS and CDR2 is SASEGT. The data originate from a study of identical twins. The study's findings and limits: The analysis was cross-sectional rather than longitudinal within donors. Abundant cord blood beta clonotypes carried fewer insertions; memory repertoires showed none.

cDNA carried unique molecular identifiers, and a universal primer site was added by template switching. A single record per CDR3 protein comes from TCRdb applying MiXCR to the 5' RACE reads. The sample shows roughly 1.6 million distinct CDR3 sequences, less than 35% of them seen only once. Healthy Caucasians supplied all donations. The sequence was obtained from a newborn girl in good health. Sample: cord blood. The chain recombines TRBV6-1 with TRBJ1-1; D is uncertain. The CDR3 loop reads CAIQMHNRNTEAFF. The CDR3 DNA reads as TGTGCCATCCAGATGCACAACCGGAACACTGAAGCTTTCTTT.